This T cell receptor (beta chain) was obtained from a study of T cells after yellow fever vaccination. Overall study findings and caveats: In post-booster samples, most primary-vaccination clones reappeared (just under 97% CD4, around 87% CD8).

Note on this clonotype: Its antigen is as yet unknown.

In TCRdb, the 5' RACE reads were re-called with MiXCR into one record per CDR3 protein. The sample yields some 300,000 distinct CDR3 sequences, 8.5% to 10% seen once. Germline CDR1 is SGHRS and CDR2 is YFSETQ. V lost 4 bases to trimming and J lost 2 bases, with 13 bases between them. There are 15 residues in the CDR3. This specimen consisted of CD4+ T cells sorted from PBMCs, obtained 5 days after the yellow fever booster vaccination. The chain is built from TRBV5-1 and TRBJ1-3; D is possibly TRBD1 (6 bases). This TCR was sampled from a man aged 18-30 years who received the YFV17D yellow fever vaccine. CDR3 protein: CASSATGGTGNTIYF. As DNA, the CDR3 is TGCGCCAGCAGCGCGACAGGTGGGACTGGAAACACCATATATTTT.